Listed below are T cell receptor beta chains from one sample, sequenced in a study of monozygotic twins with inflammatory bowel disease. TCRdb reprocessed the 5' RACE reads and reports one entry per CDR3 protein, with no DNA. The ten most abundant clones cover 5.6% of a sample with some 300,000 distinct CDR3 sequences. Sequencing was done on a sample of blood. The source of these receptors is a human donor with ulcerative colitis or Crohn's disease, or a healthy co-twin of an affected twin (not recorded which). Both conserved end residues are part of each CDR3.

J gene,V gene,CDR3 protein
TRBJ2-7,TRBV6-2/TRBV6-3,CASSPNPGFYEQYF
TRBJ2-7,TRBV20-1,CSAKGLSEQYF
TRBJ2-7,TRBV7-8,CASSLGGTGGHYEQYF
TRBJ2-7,TRBV29-1,CSVGLAEQPEGRYEQYF
TRBJ2-7,TRBV20-1,CSALASGTGGFEQYF
TRBJ2-3,TRBV12-3/TRBV12-4,CASSLGHGAQYF
TRBJ1-4,TRBV19,CATRRGATNEKLFF
TRBJ2-7,TRBV7-8,CASSLAAYEQYF
TRBJ2-1,TRBV7-2,CASSLVNNEQFF
TRBJ1-4,TRBV5-1,CASSPGTGGTNEKLFF
TRBJ2-7,TRBV24-1,CATSPGRKLYEQYF
TRBJ2-5,TRBV6-5,CASSYSTSGSPETQYF
TRBJ1-4,TRBV12-3/TRBV12-4,CASSSRNRLKNEKLFF
TRBJ2-5,TRBV7-2,CASSLVGSKETQYF
TRBJ2-7,TRBV20-1,CSAGWIYSYEQYF
TRBJ2-5,TRBV19,CASNLGGPRETQYF
TRBJ2-1,TRBV7-9,CASSLRAEQFF
TRBJ1-1,TRBV6-5,CASRKGVSTEAFF
TRBJ1-2,TRBV5-1,CASSLQGEDGYTF
TRBJ1-6,TRBV7-2,CASSGKTGANSPLHF
TRBJ1-5,TRBV18,CASSETISGQPQHF
TRBJ2-3,TRBV20-1,CSARGLAGTDTQYF
TRBJ2-3,TRBV6-4,CASSDGGDTQYF
TRBJ1-1,TRBV2,CASILSEDRNTEAFF
TRBJ2-2,TRBV28,CASRPPGVTGELFF